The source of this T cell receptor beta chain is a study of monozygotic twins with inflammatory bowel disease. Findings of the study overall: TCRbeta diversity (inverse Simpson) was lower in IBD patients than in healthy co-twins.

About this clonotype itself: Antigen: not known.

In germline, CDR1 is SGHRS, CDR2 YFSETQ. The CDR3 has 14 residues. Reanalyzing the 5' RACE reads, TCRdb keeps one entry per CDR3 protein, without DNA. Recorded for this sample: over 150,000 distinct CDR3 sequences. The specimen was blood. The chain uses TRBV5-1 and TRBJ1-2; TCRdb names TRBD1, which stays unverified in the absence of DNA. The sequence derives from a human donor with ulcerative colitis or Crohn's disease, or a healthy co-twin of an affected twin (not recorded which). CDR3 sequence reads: CASSLEGGPYGYTF.